This entry lists 8 T cell receptor beta chains sequenced from one sample in a study of control samples from healthy donors and cancer patients. Profiling relied on immunoSEQ multiplex PCR, and the TCRdb table lists in-frame clones only, not all of them. Of some 89,000 clones in the sample, over 65% are singletons; the top ten hold approximately 2.1%. Sequenced material: blood. The receptors originated from a woman aged 40 to 55 in good health.

The J gene is TRBJ1-1, the V gene TRBV7-2; D possibly corresponds to TRBD1 (6 bases). Germline V gives CDR1 SGHTA, CDR2 FQGNSA. Trimming removed 2 bases at V and 4 bases at J, with 14 bases between. CDR3 length: 15 amino acids. The chain's CDR3 is CASSLLGGASTEAFF. DNA of the CDR3: TGTGCCAGCAGCTTATTGGGGGGGGCAAGCACTGAAGCTTTCTTT.

The chain carries TRBV3-1 (or the pseudogene TRBV3-2) and TRBJ2-2; 8 nucleotides align to TRBD2. The V gene end was trimmed by 7 bases and the J gene end by 3 bases; junction bases not matched to a gene: 10. Germline lookup yields CDR1 LGHDT and CDR2 YNNKEL (reference sequence). There are 16 residues in the CDR3. The CDR3 DNA reads TGTGCCAGCAATTCCGGCAGCGGGAGCTACACCGGGGAGCTGTTTTTT. Translated: CASNSGSGSYTGELFF.

This clone was counted a few times. CDR3 coding DNA: TGCGCCAGCAGCTTGCCGATCGCCTACAATGAGCAGTTCTTC. The encoded protein is CASSLPIAYNEQFF. This chain links TRBV5-1 with TRBJ2-1; D unresolved. There are 14 residues in the CDR3. Trimming left V 1 base short and J 2 bases short, with 7 bases between. CDR1 and CDR2 from the germline V gene are SGHRS and YFSETQ.

A word on this clone: Other DNA sequences in the sample encode the same CDR3. The genes are TRBV7-2 and TRBJ2-1; no clear D gene. Germline values: CDR1 SGHTA, CDR2 FQGNSA. The CDR3 is made up of 13 amino acids. The V end was cut by 2 bases, the J end by 4 bases, with 6 bases between. The CDR3 is CASSLTAYNEQFF. Written as DNA, the CDR3 is TGTGCCAGCAGCTTAACGGCTTACAATGAGCAGTTCTTC.

The rearrangement joins TRBV6-1 to TRBJ2-3; D remains unclear. The CDR3 consists of 12 residues. Germline V gene lookup returns CDR1 MNHNS and CDR2 SASEGT. V was trimmed by 3 bases and J by 3 bases, leaving 4 bases between them. The CDR3 nucleotides read TGTGCCAGCAGTGACAGGACAGATACGCAGTATTTT. Protein product: CASSDRTDTQYF.

This chain joins TRBV29-1 and TRBJ1-1; 12 bases are a match to TRBD1. V shed 2 bases, J shed 1 base, and the junction held 5 bases outside the gene matches. CDR3 size: 16 residues. The germline V gene encodes CDR1 SQVTM and CDR2 ANQGSEA. For the CDR3, the DNA is TGCAGCGTTGAAAGGGGGACAGGGGGCACGAACACTGAAGCTTTCTTT. Its translation is CSVERGTGGTNTEAFF.

The genes are TRBV6-2 or TRBV6-3 and TRBJ2-1, with D uncertain. The CDR3 is made up of 12 amino acids. V lost 0 bases to trimming and J lost 4 bases, with 1 base between them. Germline CDR1 is MNHEY and CDR2 is SVGEGT. The CDR3 sequence is CASSYSYNEQFF. The CDR3 DNA sequence: TGTGCCAGCAGTTACTCTTACAATGAGCAGTTCTTC.

In DNA, the CDR3 is TGCAGCGTGGGAAAGACGAGAAGCGGGGGCTACACCTTC. It encodes CSVGKTRSGGYTF. The rearrangement links TRBV29-1 to TRBJ1-2; D is undetermined. Per germline, CDR1 SQVTM and CDR2 ANQGSEA. The CDR3 sequence is 13 residues long. Trimming stripped 6 bases from V and 8 bases from J, with 19 bases between.